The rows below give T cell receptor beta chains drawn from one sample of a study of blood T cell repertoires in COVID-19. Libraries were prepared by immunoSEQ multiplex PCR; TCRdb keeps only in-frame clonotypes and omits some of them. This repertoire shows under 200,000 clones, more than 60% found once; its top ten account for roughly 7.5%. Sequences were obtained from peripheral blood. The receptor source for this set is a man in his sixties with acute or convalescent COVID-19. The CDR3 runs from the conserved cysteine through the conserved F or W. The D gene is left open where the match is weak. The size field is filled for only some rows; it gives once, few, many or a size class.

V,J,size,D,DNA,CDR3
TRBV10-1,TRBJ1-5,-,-,TGCGCCAGCAGTATTACGACAGGTCGTAGCAATCAGCCCCAGCATTTT,CASSITTGRSNQPQHF
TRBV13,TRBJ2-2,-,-,TGTGCCAGCAGCTTCGGGTCCGGGGAGCTGTTTTTT,CASSFGSGELFF
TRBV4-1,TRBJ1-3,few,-,TGCGCCAGCAGCCTGATCGAGCCAAGCTCTGGAAACACCATATATTTT,CASSLIEPSSGNTIYF
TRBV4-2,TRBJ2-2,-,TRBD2,TGTGCCAGCAGCCAAAAGACTAGCGCCGCGAACACCGGGGAGCTGTTTTTT,CASSQKTSAANTGELFF
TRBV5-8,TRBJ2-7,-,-,TGTGCCAGCAGCTTGGCCGGGGGATCGGGGTACGAGCAGTACTTC,CASSLAGGSGYEQYF
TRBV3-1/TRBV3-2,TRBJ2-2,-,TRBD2,TGTGCCAGCAGCACTAGCGGGGGGGCGAACACCGGGGAGCTGTTTTTT,CASSTSGGANTGELFF
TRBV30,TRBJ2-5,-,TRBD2,TGTGCCTGGAGTGGGGGACTAGCGGGGGAGAATACAGAGACCCAGTACTTC,CAWSGGLAGENTETQYF
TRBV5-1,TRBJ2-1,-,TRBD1,TGCGCCAGCAGCGACAATCCCGGGACAGACAATGAGCAGTTCTTC,CASSDNPGTDNEQFF
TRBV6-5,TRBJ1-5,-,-,TGTGCCAGCAACAGTGGGGGGGGCAATCAGCCCCAGCATTTT,CASNSGGGNQPQHF
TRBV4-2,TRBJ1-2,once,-,TGTGCCAGCAGCAGGACAGATGGCTACACCTTC,CASSRTDGYTF
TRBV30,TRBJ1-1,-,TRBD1,TGTGCCTGGAGTGACCCAACAGGGACAGTCTTTACCCGGATGAACACTGAAGCTTTCTTT,CAWSDPTGTVFTRMNTEAFF
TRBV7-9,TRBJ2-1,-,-,TGTGCCAGCTTACCCCTCACTAGACATAACTACAATGAGCAGTTCTTC,CASLPLTRHNYNEQFF
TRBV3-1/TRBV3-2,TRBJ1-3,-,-,TGTGCCAGCAGCCAGGGGGCGCGAGGAAACACCATATATTTT,CASSQGARGNTIYF
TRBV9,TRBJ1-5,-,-,TGTGCCAGCAGCGTGGGCTTTGGACAGCCCCAGCATTTT,CASSVGFGQPQHF
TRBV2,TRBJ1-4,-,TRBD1,TGTGCCAGCAGTCTTCTGGGACAGGGGGCCAATGAAAAACTGTTTTTT,CASSLLGQGANEKLFF
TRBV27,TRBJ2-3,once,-,TGTGCCAGCAGGGCCCCCGGTAGTCGCGGTAGCACAGATACGCAGTATTTT,CASRAPGSRGSTDTQYF
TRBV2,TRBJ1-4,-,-,TGTGCCAGCAGTGGGATACAGGGCCGCGGTGAAAAACTGTTTTTT,CASSGIQGRGEKLFF
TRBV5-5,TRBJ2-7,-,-,TGTGCCAGCAGCTCCCCACAGGGACGCGAGCAGTACTTC,CASSSPQGREQYF
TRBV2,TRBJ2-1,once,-,TGTGCCAGCAGTGAATCCGGGTACAATGAGCAGTTCTTC,CASSESGYNEQFF
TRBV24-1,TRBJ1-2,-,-,TGTGCCACCAGTGATTTGTTTGCAGGGAAAGTGGGGAATGGCTACACCTTC,CATSDLFAGKVGNGYTF
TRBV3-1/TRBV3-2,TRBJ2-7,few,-,TGTGCCAGCAGCCCCACAGGTTTCTACGAGCAGTACTTC,CASSPTGFYEQYF
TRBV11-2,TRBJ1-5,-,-,TGTGCCAGCAGCTTCGACCGGGACAATCAGCCCCAGCATTTT,CASSFDRDNQPQHF
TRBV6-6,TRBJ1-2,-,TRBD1,TGTGCCAGCAGTCGCACACAGGGGGCGAGGTATGGCTACACCTTC,CASSRTQGARYGYTF
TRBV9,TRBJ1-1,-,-,TGTGCCAGCAGCGTAGGGACAGTAAACACTGAAGCTTTCTTT,CASSVGTVNTEAFF
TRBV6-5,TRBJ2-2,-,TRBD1,TGTGCCAGCGACGCGGGACAGGGTAACACCGGGGAGCTGTTTTTT,CASDAGQGNTGELFF
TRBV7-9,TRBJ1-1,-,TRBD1,TGTGCCAGCAGCTTAAACCCGGGACAGGGGGCAAGAAGCACTGAAGCTTTCTTT,CASSLNPGQGARSTEAFF